Listed below are T cell receptor beta chains from one sample, sequenced in a study of neoadjuvant anti-PD-1 for oral cavity cancer. TCRdb's table, derived via immunoSEQ multiplex PCR, lists solely in-frame clones and lacks some. The sample includes 15,000 to 20,000 clones, 72% of them seen just once. The source was PBMCs, collected before nivolumab (anti-PD-1) treatment. Source of these receptors: a person aged 35-79 years with oral cavity squamous cell carcinoma. Each CDR3 is given with its conserved first and last residue. Each record gives: clone size, D gene, V gene, J gene, CDR3 DNA, CDR3 protein. A D gene is named only where the DNA matches it firmly. Part of the rows lack a size; the others show once, few, many or a class for expanded clones.

abundance: -; d_gene: TRBD2; v_gene: TRBV7-3; j_gene: TRBJ2-3; CDR3nt: TGTGCCAGCAGCTCGGGACTAGCGGGGACAGATACGCAGTATTTT; CDR3aa: CASSSGLAGTDTQYF
abundance: -; d_gene: TRBD2; v_gene: TRBV5-1; j_gene: TRBJ2-5; CDR3nt: TGCGCCAGCAGCGAGGGACTAGCGGGGGGTTCAGAGACCCAGTACTTC; CDR3aa: CASSEGLAGGSETQYF
abundance: -; d_gene: -; v_gene: TRBV30; j_gene: TRBJ2-7; CDR3nt: TGTGCCTGGAGCACAGCCTACGAGCAGTACTTC; CDR3aa: CAWSTAYEQYF
abundance: -; d_gene: TRBD2; v_gene: TRBV29-1; j_gene: TRBJ2-1; CDR3nt: TGCAGCGTTTCCCCCCCCTTCACTAGCGGGAGAATAAATGAGCAGTTCTTC; CDR3aa: CSVSPPFTSGRINEQFF
abundance: -; d_gene: -; v_gene: TRBV28; j_gene: TRBJ2-7; CDR3nt: TGTGCCAGCAGTTCCCCGTTGGCGGGAAGGTACGAGCAGTACTTC; CDR3aa: CASSSPLAGRYEQYF
abundance: once; d_gene: -; v_gene: TRBV10-3; j_gene: TRBJ1-2; CDR3nt: TGTGCCATCAGTGAGTCTCGGGAGAATTATGGCTACACCTTC; CDR3aa: CAISESRENYGYTF
abundance: -; d_gene: TRBD1; v_gene: TRBV7-9; j_gene: TRBJ2-1; CDR3nt: TGTGCCAGCAGCTTGGGACAGGGGTTCTACAATGAGCAGTTCTTC; CDR3aa: CASSLGQGFYNEQFF
abundance: few; d_gene: TRBD2; v_gene: TRBV5-1; j_gene: TRBJ2-7; CDR3nt: TGCGCCAGCAGCTTGAGAGCGGGAGGGCCAGGGGAGCAGTACTTC; CDR3aa: CASSLRAGGPGEQYF
abundance: few; d_gene: -; v_gene: TRBV18; j_gene: TRBJ1-1; CDR3nt: TGTGCCAGCTCCCCGACTCGGGACACTGAAGCTTTCTTT; CDR3aa: CASSPTRDTEAFF
abundance: -; d_gene: TRBD2; v_gene: TRBV15; j_gene: TRBJ2-7; CDR3nt: TGTGCCACCAGCAGAGATTTGACTAGCGGGAGGACGGAGCAGTACTTC; CDR3aa: CATSRDLTSGRTEQYF
abundance: -; d_gene: -; v_gene: TRBV6-9; j_gene: TRBJ1-2; CDR3nt: TGTGCCAGCAGTTACTCGATTCCGCAAGACTATGGCTACACCTTC; CDR3aa: CASSYSIPQDYGYTF
abundance: -; d_gene: TRBD1; v_gene: TRBV19; j_gene: TRBJ2-3; CDR3nt: TGTGCCACAGAGACAGGGGGCCGCACAGATACGCAGTATTTT; CDR3aa: CATETGGRTDTQYF
abundance: -; d_gene: -; v_gene: TRBV6-1; j_gene: TRBJ1-4; CDR3nt: TGTGCCAGCAGTGAATCTAGGTTCGGGCAGGGGCGGTTAGGTGAAAAACTGTTTTTT; CDR3aa: CASSESRFGQGRLGEKLFF
abundance: -; d_gene: -; v_gene: TRBV4-1; j_gene: TRBJ2-1; CDR3nt: TGCGCCAGCAGCCAACAACGGGAAAGGGAGCAGTTCTTC; CDR3aa: CASSQQREREQFF